This is a list of T cell receptor beta chains from one sample in a study of PD-1 blockade in classical Hodgkin lymphoma. Profiled with immunoSEQ multiplex PCR; TCRdb holds only in-frame clones, not every one. The sample contains tens of thousands of clones, around nine tenths of which appear only once. This specimen was peripheral blood mononuclear cells (PBMCs), taken before the fourth cycle of nivolumab. The receptors shown here come from a human donor with classical Hodgkin lymphoma. The CDR3 runs from the conserved cysteine through the conserved F or W. Each record gives: V gene, CDR3 length, J gene, CDR3 protein.

TRBV27	14	TRBJ2-2	CASSWGTNTGELFF
TRBV19	15	TRBJ1-1	CASTPLLGSGTEAFF
TRBV27	17	TRBJ2-3	CASSPSGLAGRTDTQYF
TRBV7-2	15	TRBJ1-2	CASSGRTGLLRGYTF
TRBV28	14	TRBJ2-7	CASSLGGQGSEQYF
TRBV7-2	15	TRBJ1-4	CASRVGTATNEKLFF
TRBV27	16	TRBJ2-3	CASSLWSGGGTDTQYF
TRBV19	18	TRBJ2-2	CASPPPGQGVSDTGELFF
TRBV10-1	13	TRBJ1-5	CARRADSNQPQHF
TRBV19	17	TRBJ1-5	CASSIMPSAGDYQPQHF